This entry concerns a single T cell receptor beta chain. Libraries were prepared by immunoSEQ multiplex PCR; TCRdb keeps only in-frame clonotypes and omits some of them. This sample has 300,000 or so clones, with 75% to 95% found just once. The entry originates in a study of blood T cell repertoires in COVID-19. The CDR3 spans 12 residues. Trimming stripped 3 bases from V and 3 bases from J, with 7 bases between. CDR1 and CDR2 from the germline V gene are SGHRS and YFSETQ. The V and J genes are TRBV5-1 and TRBJ2-7, with D tentatively TRBD2 (6 bases). The specimen sequenced was PBMCs or T cells enriched from blood (not recorded which). This TCR was sampled from a woman aged 25-40 years who had recovered from COVID-19. DNA of the CDR3: TGCGCCAGCAGCTGGGACTTCTACGAGCAGTACTTC. Translation: CASSWDFYEQYF.